The T cell receptor beta chain described here comes from a study of T cell repertoires in cytomegalovirus infection. Study-wide points: Totalled public TCR beta family frequency picked out people who carried CMV plus the relevant HLA. HLA-C-restricted CMV clonotypes gave the most frequent clonotype in two of eight donors.

This clonotype showed up just a few times. Its target is not known. From the reads, TCRdb called clonotypes with MiXCR, one entry per CDR3 protein. The table includes hundreds of thousands of distinct CDR3 sequences, 20% to 25% detected once. V was pared by 5 bases and J by 3 bases, with 16 bases between. Germline V gene sequence: CDR1 SEHNR, CDR2 FQNEAQ (reference sequence). This CDR3 comprises 15 residues. Sequencing used CD8+ T cells from PBMCs. The chain carries TRBV7-9 and TRBJ1-2; D remains ambiguous. This receptor was taken from a human donor in good health (CMV status not recorded). Some clones in this sample may be carry-over from other donors' samples. CDR3 DNA sequence: TGTGCCAGCAGCCCACCTGTAAAGAGGGACTATGGCTACACCTTC. As protein: CASSPPVKRDYGYTF.